The rows below give T cell receptor beta chains drawn from one sample of a study of T cell repertoires in cytomegalovirus infection. Using its own MiXCR run on the reads, TCRdb lists one record per CDR3 protein. The sample contains about 900,000 distinct CDR3 sequences, 31% of which appear only once. No antigen has been identified for these receptors. Here the sequenced sample was cultured CD8+ T cells from PBMCs, taken from culture after CMV antigen stimulation. Receptors were obtained from a human donor in good health (CMV status not recorded). Some clones in this sample may be carry-over from other donors' samples. Both conserved end residues are trimmed from each CDR3. The order of the fields is CDR3 length, V gene, J gene, CDR3 protein.

>15|TRBV2|TRBJ1-1
ASSEAGGYGVNTEAF
>12|TRBV12-3/TRBV12-4|TRBJ2-2
ASKGQHPTGELF
>13|TRBV6-2/TRBV6-3|TRBJ2-1
ASSLALRKYNEQF
>12|TRBV7-8|TRBJ2-1
ASSFAGIGNEQF
>12|TRBV7-6|TRBJ2-5
ASLHRGDTETQY
>12|TRBV6-5|TRBJ2-3
ASSFGLGTDTQY
>13|TRBV19|TRBJ1-5
ASTYRDGSNQPQH
>9|TRBV19|TRBJ1-1
ASSMGLRAF
>13|TRBV25-1|TRBJ1-6
ASSEWQLKGSPLH
>12|TRBV7-6|TRBJ2-7
ASSYEGGTHEQY
>15|TRBV13|TRBJ1-5
ASSSGGGRLSNQPQH
>14|TRBV7-2|TRBJ2-5
ASSSSGPQVAQTQY
>11|TRBV3-1|TRBJ2-1
ASSQDPLNEQF
>13|TRBV4-2|TRBJ1-5
ASSTSKYSNQPQH
>12|TRBV19|TRBJ1-2
ASSTTREGYGYT
>10|TRBV10-3|TRBJ2-2
AISEGKRELF
>10|TRBV5-3|TRBJ2-2
ASSPPQGELF
>12|TRBV10-3|TRBJ2-5
AIRSTGFQETQY
>13|TRBV7-6|TRBJ1-2
ASSLGVTGNYGYT
>15|TRBV7-8|TRBJ2-5
ASSFIYPGGKEETQY
>11|TRBV10-2|TRBJ2-1
ASRPEVFYEQF
>12|TRBV6-5|TRBJ1-1
ASSLESEDTEAF
>17|TRBV6-2/TRBV6-3|TRBJ1-1
ASSTGTGTGKGENTEAF
>17|TRBV11-2|TRBJ2-5
ASSLGLSGLAGVQETQY
>13|TRBV7-8|TRBJ2-2
ASSPPFQGTGELF
>15|TRBV19|TRBJ2-3
ASSIRTTSLGADTQY
>15|TRBV9|TRBJ2-1
ASSVGTGGFGEREQF
>13|TRBV7-4|TRBJ1-4
ASSDPGQGNEKLF
>17|TRBV12-5|TRBJ2-1
ASGLSGLAGGSSYNEQF
>13|TRBV7-3|TRBJ1-2
ASSLMGTGSTGYT
>11|TRBV28|TRBJ2-5
ASTLTRTETQY